The TCR beta chain under discussion was sequenced for a study of vaccination effects on CD4 cells after COVID-19. Background on the study: Post-vaccine sample collection fell at a median of 72 days after the second dose. Study outcomes and limitations: In vaccinees who were healthy, merely 1 out of 255 vaccine-induced clones cross-reacted with common cold coronaviruses. At late timepoints after vaccination, vaccine- and infection-induced clones shrank markedly.

This clone was counted a few times. Its antigen remains unknown. Between the trimmed V and J ends, which lost 3 bases and 2 bases, there was a span of 15 bases. The CDR3 consists of 16 residues. CDR1 and CDR2 from the germline V gene are SGHKS and YYEKEE (reference sequence). Antigen-specific CD4+ T cells were first expanded with viral peptide pools by the ViraFEST assay and only then sequenced. Culturing for around ten days preceded CD4+ T cell isolation. Participants received two doses of either the BNT162b2 or mRNA-1273 vaccine. Cultures of roughly 2 million PBMC per well contained around 11 IU/ml IL-2 plus 10 ug/ml peptides. Clones were read by immunoSEQ multiplex PCR, and TCRdb kept only the in-frame ones, dropping some. This table holds almost 15,000 clones, about 77% found once.

The chain links TRBV5-5 to TRBJ1-5; D unclear. This specimen consisted of CD4+ T cells from PBMCs cultured with HCoV-NL63 spike peptides, obtained after COVID-19 vaccination. This TCR was recovered from a human donor who received a COVID-19 vaccine. CDR3 sequence: CASSSGGVVGNQPQHF. The CDR3 DNA reads as TGTGCCAGCAGCTCCGGTGGAGTGGTTGGCAATCAGCCCCAGCATTTT.